The 25 T cell receptor beta chains presented below share a single source sample, sequenced in a study of blood T cell repertoires in COVID-19. TCRdb keeps only in-frame clones here, not all; method: immunoSEQ multiplex PCR. This table has a few hundred thousand clones, roughly 85% appearing once. The sequenced sample was peripheral blood. These receptors were taken from a woman in her late teens or twenties with acute or convalescent COVID-19.

As concerns this clone: Within the sample, other DNA sequences also encode this same CDR3. The chain links TRBV5-1 to TRBJ1-2; D is perhaps TRBD1 (5 bases). CDR1 is SGHRS and CDR2 is YFSETQ in the germline V gene. With 4 bases removed from V and 3 bases from J, the gap between germline ends came to 16 bases. This CDR3 spans 15 amino acids. CDR3 nucleotides: TGCGCCAGCAGCCTATCAGGGCCCGCGGACTATGGCTACACCTTC. Its translation: CASSLSGPADYGYTF.

The chain joins TRBV11-2 to TRBJ1-1, with D maybe TRBD1 (5 bases). The germline gives CDR1 SGHAT, CDR2 FQNNGV. The CDR3 contains 14 residues. With 5 bases removed from V and 5 bases from J, the gap between germline ends came to 15 bases. CDR3 sequence reads: CASSTPRGKTEAFF. The CDR3 nucleotides read TGTGCCAGCAGCACCCCTAGGGGAAAGACTGAAGCTTTCTTT.

This rearrangement joins TRBV2 to TRBJ2-5; 8 bases are shared with TRBD2. The CDR3 contains 13 residues. V was clipped by 7 bases and J by 4 bases; unmatched bases: 5. The germline V gene has CDR1 SNHLY and CDR2 FYNNEI. This chain's CDR3 is CASTPGGVETQYF. The CDR3 DNA reads TGTGCCAGCACCCCGGGGGGGGTAGAGACCCAGTACTTC. Full variable domain (outside the CDR3, taken from reference TRBV2 and TRBJ2-5): EPEVTQTPSHQVTQMGQEVILRCVPISNHLYFYWYRQILGQKVEFLVSFYNNEISEKSEIFDDQFSVERPDGSNFTLKIRSTKLEDSAMYFCASTPGGVETQYFGPGTRLLVL.

The rearrangement links TRBV29-1 to TRBJ2-1, with D tentatively TRBD1 (5 bases). CDR1 is SQVTM, CDR2 ANQGSEA, per germline. The CDR3 is made up of 12 amino acids. Trimming removed 7 bases at V and 7 bases at J, with 14 bases between. The CDR3 sequence: CSGNADMNEQFF. The DNA for the CDR3 is TGCAGCGGGAACGCGGACATGAATGAGCAGTTCTTC.

The CDR3 DNA reads TGTGCCAGCAGCTTAGGCGGGATGGGACAGGTTTGGAGGGGCTATGGCTACACCTTC. Its translation: CASSLGGMGQVWRGYGYTF. The V gene is TRBV11-2, the J gene TRBJ1-2; 8 bases align to TRBD1. V lost 1 base to trimming and J lost 4 bases; unmatched junction nucleotides: 17. Looked up from germline, CDR1 is SGHAT and CDR2 is FQNNGV. The length of the CDR3 is 19 residues.

The V and J genes are TRBV7-9 and TRBJ1-4; possible D gene TRBD1, 5 bases. The ends were cut back, 4 bases at V and 1 base at J, with 10 bases in the middle. The CDR3 spans 15 residues. The germline V gene has CDR1 SEHNR and CDR2 FQNEAQ (reference sequence). The CDR3 DNA is TGTGCCAGCAGCTCTGGGGGGTTAACTAATGAAAAACTGTTTTTT. It encodes CASSSGGLTNEKLFF.

This sequence joins TRBV3-1 (or the pseudogene TRBV3-2) and TRBJ2-3, with 9 bases fitting TRBD1. Per germline, CDR1 LGHDT and CDR2 YNNKEL (reference sequence). J gave up 6 bases and V 5 bases, and 6 bases lay outside the gene matches. This CDR3 has 14 residues. The CDR3 region has the DNA TGTGCCAGCAGCTGGACAGGGGCCGGGGATACGCAGTATTTT. This gives the protein CASSWTGAGDTQYF.

This clone was seen only once. The chain combines TRBV5-1 with TRBJ1-1; maybe TRBD1 (5 bases). The length of the CDR3 is 14 residues. The V gene's germline CDR1 is SGHRS and CDR2 YFSETQ. The germline V and J ends were trimmed by 0 bases and 6 bases, with 12 bases remaining between them. The CDR3 is CASSLVGGGAEAFF. CDR3 nucleotides: TGCGCCAGCAGCTTGGTTGGGGGAGGAGCTGAAGCTTTCTTT.

J is TRBJ1-1 and V is TRBV7-3, with 8 positions matching TRBD1. V lost 5 bases and J lost 4; bases outside the gene matches: 6. There are 14 residues in the CDR3. Germline loops: CDR1 SGHTA, CDR2 FQGTGA. CDR3 coding DNA: TGTGCCAGCAGCCCAACAGGGGGGGCCACTGAAGCTTTCTTT. Its translation: CASSPTGGATEAFF.

The CDR3 reads CASSLFLGGYDSPLHF. The CDR3, as DNA: TGTGCCAGCAGTTTATTCCTCGGGGGTTATGATTCACCCCTCCACTTT. This chain uses TRBV27 with TRBJ1-6, with D perhaps TRBD1 (5 bases). V was cut by 1 base and J by 8 bases, with 15 bases left in between. Germline values: CDR1 MNHEY, CDR2 SMNVEV (reference sequence). The length of the CDR3 is 16 residues.

This rearrangement joins TRBV2 to TRBJ2-4; 8 bases fit TRBD2. This CDR3 is 13 amino acids long. From germline, CDR1 is SNHLY and CDR2 FYNNEI. The V and J ends lost 7 bases and 12 bases, in that order; junction bases with no gene match: 11. CDR3 DNA sequence: TGTGCCAGCACCCTCGGAGCGGGGGCCGCTCAGTACTTC. Translating it yields CASTLGAGAAQYF.

The rearrangement links TRBV11-3 to TRBJ1-3, with D possibly TRBD1 on 5 matching bases. V lost 4 bases and J 0 bases, leaving 7 bases between the germline ends. The CDR3 covers 14 residues. The germline V gene has CDR1 SGHNT and CDR2 YENEEA. In DNA form, the CDR3 reads TGTGCCAGCAGCTCGGGGGTCTCTGGAAACACCATATATTTT. Translated, it gives CASSSGVSGNTIYF. Using reference TRBV11-3 and TRBJ1-3 for the parts outside the CDR3, the full variable domain is EAGVVQSPRYKIIEKKQPVAFWCNPISGHNTLYWYLQNLGQGPELLIRYENEEAVDDSQLPKDRFSAERLKGVDSTLKIQPAELGDSAVYLCASSSGVSGNTIYFGEGSWLTVV.

This chain connects TRBV28 to TRBJ2-3; D possibly corresponds to TRBD2 (6 bases). Germline-derived CDR1 and CDR2 are MDHEN and SYDVKM. The CDR3 is 15 residues long. The V end lost 1 base, the J end lost 0 bases, and 8 bases lay between the germline ends. The chain's CDR3 is CASSLLAESTDTQYF. The CDR3 coding sequence is TGTGCCAGCAGTTTATTAGCGGAGAGCACAGATACGCAGTATTTT. The whole variable domain, filled in from reference TRBV28 and TRBJ2-3, reads DVKVTQSSRYLVKRTGEKVFLECVQDMDHENMFWYRQDPGLGLRLIYFSYDVKMKEKGDIPEGYSVSREKKERFSLILESASTNQTSMYLCASSLLAESTDTQYFGPGTRLTVL.

The CDR3 nucleotides read TGTGCCAGCACTTCAGGGCCGCATCAGCCCCAGCATTTT. Its protein product is CASTSGPHQPQHF. This chain uses TRBV6-5 with TRBJ1-5; D might be TRBD1 (5 bases). This CDR3 comprises 13 residues. Germline values: CDR1 MNHEY, CDR2 SVGAGI. V lost 7 bases, J lost 5 bases, and 12 bases lay in between.

The rearrangement links TRBV5-1 to TRBJ2-7; weak D call: TRBD1 (6 bases). The CDR3 is 14 amino acids. Looked up from germline, CDR1 is SGHRS and CDR2 is YFSETQ. The ends were cut back, 4 bases at V and 0 bases at J, with 11 bases in the middle. The chain's CDR3 is CASSRDISSYEQYF. In nucleotides, the CDR3 is TGCGCCAGCAGCAGGGACATTAGCTCCTACGAGCAGTACTTC.

The chain couples TRBV27 to TRBJ2-7; weak D call: TRBD1 (6 bases). The CDR3 has 13 residues. Germline assignment: CDR1 MNHEY and CDR2 SMNVEV (reference sequence). V was clipped by 6 bases and J by 0 bases, with 9 bases between them. The CDR3 bases are TGTGCCAGCAGCCGACAGGCCTCCTACGAGCAGTACTTC. Translating it yields CASSRQASYEQYF.

The rearrangement links TRBV19 to TRBJ2-5; possible D gene TRBD2, 5 bases. V lost 6 bases, J lost 0 bases, and 8 bases lay in between. The CDR3 is 13 residues long. The germline CDR1 and CDR2 sequences are LNHDA and SQIVND (reference sequence). CDR3 protein: CASRWEYQETQYF. DNA of the CDR3: TGTGCCAGTAGGTGGGAGTACCAAGAGACCCAGTACTTC.

The V gene is TRBV9, the J gene TRBJ1-2; tentative D call: TRBD1 (6 bases). Trimming shortened V by 3 bases and J by 8 bases, and 23 bases separated the two germline ends. Germline loops: CDR1 SGDLS, CDR2 YYNGEE. The length of the CDR3 is 16 residues. CDR3 protein: CASSAIQGTSRGGYTF. DNA of the CDR3: TGTGCCAGCAGCGCTATTCAGGGGACATCAAGAGGGGGCTACACCTTC.

This clone was recorded once. The chain joins TRBV4-2 to TRBJ2-5; 7 nucleotides match TRBD2. CDR3 size: 18 residues. Trimming at V came to 2 bases and at J to 1 base, leaving 13 bases not matched to a gene. Germline V gene sequence: CDR1 LGHNA, CDR2 YNFKEQ. CDR3: CASSQYPLASTFQETQYF. DNA for the CDR3: TGTGCCAGCAGCCAATACCCACTAGCGAGCACCTTCCAAGAGACCCAGTACTTC.

The chain employs TRBV7-9 and TRBJ2-3; TRBD2 agrees at 11 bases. The CDR3 extends over 15 amino acids. Germline CDR1 and CDR2: SEHNR and FQNEAQ (reference sequence). Trimming took 4 bases from V and 5 from J; bases not matched to a gene: 5. The CDR3: CASSSTSGTRDTQYF. The CDR3 DNA is TGTGCCAGCAGCTCGACTAGCGGGACTCGAGATACGCAGTATTTT.

This chain joins TRBV28 and TRBJ2-1, with 7 nucleotides matching TRBD1. This CDR3 comprises 14 residues. Germline lookup yields CDR1 MDHEN and CDR2 SYDVKM. The trim removed 6 bases at V and 7 bases at J, leaving 9 bases unmatched. This chain's CDR3 is CASRPRTGLNEQFF. The CDR3 DNA follows: TGTGCCAGCAGACCACGGACAGGTCTGAATGAGCAGTTCTTC.

The chain carries TRBV7-9 and TRBJ1-4; D is unresolved. The CDR3 is 16 residues long. Germline lookup yields CDR1 SEHNR and CDR2 FQNEAQ (reference sequence). The V and J ends lost 0 bases and 5 bases respectively, with 13 bases between them. This CDR3 is CASSLALGYTNEKLFF. For the CDR3, the DNA is TGTGCCAGCAGCTTAGCGCTCGGGTATACCAATGAAAAACTGTTTTTT.

The CDR3 here is CASSPGQGAVQPQHF. In DNA, the CDR3 is TGTGCCAGCTCACCGGGACAGGGGGCTGTTCAGCCCCAGCATTTT. The chain is built from TRBV18 and TRBJ1-5, with 12 bases identical to TRBD1. V gave up 3 bases and J gave up 6 bases; unmatched junction bases: 3. Germline CDR1 reads KGHSH; CDR2 reads LQKENI. The CDR3 sequence is 15 residues long.

The J gene is TRBJ2-7, the V gene TRBV19; 12 bases are a match to TRBD2. The CDR3 runs 14 residues. V shed 7 bases and J 3 bases; nucleotides not matched to a gene: 4. Germline V gene lookup returns CDR1 LNHDA and CDR2 SQIVND (reference sequence). CDR3 protein: CASTRTSGIYEQYF. CDR3 bases: TGTGCCAGTACAAGGACTAGCGGGATCTACGAGCAGTACTTC.

V usage is TRBV7-3 and J usage is TRBJ1-5, with unresolved D. Germline CDR1 is SGHTA and CDR2 is FQGTGA. The CDR3 is made up of 14 amino acids. Trimming removed 2 bases at V and 7 bases at J, with 12 bases between. CDR3 bases: TGTGCCAGCAGCTTATGGGTGGCGGGACAGCCCCAGCATTTT. Translation: CASSLWVAGQPQHF.